This passage covers 2 T cell receptor beta chains from one sample sequenced in a study of T cell repertoires in cytomegalovirus infection. Each CDR3 protein gets one entry after TCRdb re-called the reads with MiXCR. There are under 90,000 distinct CDR3 sequences in the sample; about half occur only once, and approximately 95% lies in the top ten. The antigens of these receptors remain unknown. Here the sequenced sample was CD8+ T cells from cultured PBMCs, taken from culture after CMV antigen stimulation. These receptors were obtained from a human donor in good health (CMV status not recorded). Some clones in this sample may be carry-over from other donors' samples.

This sequence joins TRBV2 and TRBJ1-2; the D gene is possibly TRBD1 (6 bases). CDR1 is SNHLY and CDR2 is FYNNEI in the germline V gene. V was shortened by 6 bases and J by 6 bases, with 11 bases between the two germline ends. The CDR3 is 12 amino acids. The CDR3 spells CASSGQRHGYTF. Written as DNA, the CDR3 is TGTGCCAGCAGCGGACAGCGTCATGGCTACACCTTC.

The chain uses TRBV24-1 and TRBJ2-1; D is perhaps TRBD1 (6 bases). The V end was cut by 5 bases, the J end by 15 bases, with 13 bases between. Germline V gene lookup returns CDR1 KGHDR and CDR2 SFDVKD. The CDR3 consists of 11 residues. The CDR3 reads CATSGGGASFF. The CDR3 coding sequence is TGTGCCACCAGTGGAGGGGGAGCCTCGTTCTTC.